This record concerns one T cell receptor (beta chain) sequence. Its specificity is unknown. TCRdb re-analysed the reads in MiXCR, keeping a single row per CDR3 protein. The data contain 110,000 or so distinct CDR3 sequences, over 25% of them singletons. This CDR3 region has 14 residues. Germline trimming cut 3 bases from V and 2 bases from J; bases unmatched to any gene: 6. Germline CDR1 and CDR2: DFQATT and SNEGSKA (reference sequence). This sample is drawn from a study of T cell repertoires in cytomegalovirus infection. Background on the study: Selected CMV epitopes included recently identified HLA-C-restricted ones as well as well-studied HLA-B-restricted ones. Indications came from public TCR beta signatures; they pointed to CMV infection and to a matching HLA type. Findings of the study overall: Public TCR beta family frequency separated CMV-and-HLA carriers, including in an independent cohort. HLA-C-restricted, CMV-specific TCR beta clonotypes were dominant ex vivo.

The genes are TRBV20-1 and TRBJ2-5, with TRBD1 matching over 7 bases. The receptor was derived from a human donor in good health (CMV status not recorded). Some clones in this sample may be carry-over from other donors' samples. This material consisted of CD8+ T cells from cultured PBMCs, taken from culture after CMV antigen stimulation. CDR3 protein: CSARVPGQQETQYF. DNA of the CDR3: TGCAGTGCTAGGGTCCCGGGACAGCAAGAGACCCAGTACTTC.